There are a few counts of the clone carrying this T cell receptor (beta chain). What it binds is unknown. This entry comes from a study of blood T cells in healthy people across ages. Whole-study results and caveats: TCR beta diversity tracked closely with naive T cell percentage. No one knew whether donors had CMV, which possibly confounded expanded clonotype changes.

The CDR3 runs to 17 residues. The V and J ends lost 3 bases and 4 bases, in that order; junction bases with no gene match: 12. CDR1 is LGHNA and CDR2 is YNFKEQ in the germline V gene. Sample-barcoded 5' priming and a J-beta primer mix drove a second PCR of roughly 7 to 11 cycles. MiXCR, run by TCRdb on the 5' RACE reads, gives a single entry per CDR3 protein. Here the sample spans about 930,000 distinct CDR3 sequences, just under 30% being singletons. Separately, the same data were catalogued under a study of T cells of mothers and their children.

Source material: blood. The source is a woman aged 40-49 years in good health. The chain recombines TRBV4-2 with TRBJ2-3; TRBD1 matches 8 bases. In DNA form, the CDR3 reads TGTGCCAGCAGCCAGGACCCACAGGGGGACGGTGCAGATACGCAGTATTTT. As protein: CASSQDPQGDGADTQYF.